Following are 3 T cell receptor beta chains from one sample sequenced in a study of PD-1 blockade in classical Hodgkin lymphoma. Here immunoSEQ multiplex PCR was the method, and the copy in TCRdb shows in-frame clones only, minus some. The data show fewer than 14,000 clones, around 74% seen once. Sample time point: cycle 4 day 1 (C4D1), after less than 7 weeks of nivolumab. Relapse was seen in all patients after autologous stem cell transplantation, and brentuximab vedotin exposure was variable. Magnetic negative selection purified CD4+ T cells from thawed PBMCs. The sequencing here drew on CD4+ T cells from blood, taken before the fourth cycle of nivolumab. The receptors were sampled from a human donor with classical Hodgkin lymphoma.

The chain links TRBV28 to TRBJ2-2; D is perhaps TRBD1 or TRBD2 (5 bases each). CDR1 and CDR2 (germline): MDHEN, SYDVKM. This CDR3 spans 14 amino acids. Trimming removed 7 bases from V and 5 bases from J, with 14 bases in between. The CDR3 region has the DNA TGTGCCAGCACCCTTGGGGGTAGGACCGGGGAGCTGTTTTTT. It codes for CASTLGGRTGELFF.

The chain couples TRBV5-4 to TRBJ1-2; a possible D gene is TRBD1 (5 bases). The V gene lost 1 base and the J gene lost 2 bases, with 9 bases spanning the gap. Germline CDR1 and CDR2: SGHNT and YYREEE (reference sequence). The CDR3 length is 14 residues. The CDR3 nucleotides read TGTGCCAGCAGCTTGTTGGGGGGGAACTATGGCTACACCTTC. It encodes CASSLLGGNYGYTF. Filled out from reference TRBV5-4 and TRBJ1-2, the complete variable domain reads ETGVTQSPTHLIKTRGQQVTLRCSSQSGHNTVSWYQQALGQGPQFIFQYYREEENGRGNFPPRFSGLQFPNYSSELNVNALELDDSALYLCASSLLGGNYGYTFGSGTRLTVV.

This chain joins TRBV28 and TRBJ2-7; 7 positions agree with TRBD1. Germline CDR1 and CDR2: MDHEN and SYDVKM. This CDR3 comprises 15 residues. J gave up 0 bases and V 3 bases, and 5 bases lay outside the gene matches. CDR3 loop: CASSLTGPTSYEQYF. CDR3 DNA sequence: TGTGCCAGCAGTTTGACAGGGCCCACCTCCTACGAGCAGTACTTC. The whole variable domain, remainder taken from reference TRBV28 and TRBJ2-7, is DVKVTQSSRYLVKRTGEKVFLECVQDMDHENMFWYRQDPGLGLRLIYFSYDVKMKEKGDIPEGYSVSREKKERFSLILESASTNQTSMYLCASSLTGPTSYEQYFGPGTRLTVT.